The 23 T cell receptor beta chains in this list originate from one sample, sequenced in a study of T cell responses to AZD1222 COVID-19 vaccine. Measured with immunoSEQ multiplex PCR; TCRdb has only the in-frame clones, and not every one. The sample consists of more than 90,000 clones, more than 85% of them appearing once. Material: peripheral blood, obtained 28 days after the second AZD1222 dose. The source is an adult who received the AZD1222 COVID-19 vaccine.

The chain is built from TRBV28 and TRBJ1-6, with TRBD1 matching over 7 bases. This CDR3 spans 12 amino acids. Germline lookup yields CDR1 MDHEN and CDR2 SYDVKM. With V trimmed by 8 bases and J by 13 bases, 8 bases remained unmatched. CDR3 DNA sequence: TGTGCCAGCGGGGACAGAATTCGTCCCCTCCACTTT. Its protein product is CASGDRIRPLHF. The full variable domain, with the rest looked up from reference TRBV28 and TRBJ1-6, is DVKVTQSSRYLVKRTGEKVFLECVQDMDHENMFWYRQDPGLGLRLIYFSYDVKMKEKGDIPEGYSVSREKKERFSLILESASTNQTSMYLCASGDRIRPLHFGNGTRLTVT.

V gene TRBV11-3 combines with J gene TRBJ1-2, with D possibly TRBD1 on 5 matching bases. Germline V gives CDR1 SGHNT, CDR2 YENEEA. The CDR3 has 13 residues. Trimming left V 5 bases short and J 8 bases short, with 15 bases between. DNA for the CDR3: TGTGCCAGCAGCCAGGGACCAGGGTTAGGCTACACCTTC. Its translation: CASSQGPGLGYTF. Supplemented by reference TRBV11-3 and TRBJ1-2, the full variable domain reads EAGVVQSPRYKIIEKKQPVAFWCNPISGHNTLYWYLQNLGQGPELLIRYENEEAVDDSQLPKDRFSAERLKGVDSTLKIQPAELGDSAVYLCASSQGPGLGYTFGSGTRLTVV.

The rearrangement joins TRBV19 to TRBJ1-5, with a tentative D call TRBD1 (5 bases). The CDR3 totals 15 residues. Trimming cost V 7 bases and J 0 bases, with 13 bases left between them. Germline V lookup: CDR1 LNHDA, CDR2 SQIVND (reference sequence). CDR3 amino acids: CASTTFGGSNQPQHF. CDR3 DNA sequence: TGTGCCAGTACGACCTTCGGGGGTAGCAATCAGCCCCAGCATTTT.

The chain employs TRBV30 and TRBJ2-1; no clear D. The V gene lost 3 bases and the J gene lost 0 bases, with 9 bases spanning the gap. The CDR3 is made up of 14 amino acids. In germline, CDR1 is GTSNPN, CDR2 SVGIG (reference sequence). The CDR3: CAWRVQSSYNEQFF. CDR3 bases: TGTGCCTGGAGGGTGCAGAGCTCCTACAATGAGCAGTTCTTC.

V is TRBV7-3 and J is TRBJ1-2; TRBD1 matches 7 bases. The CDR3 has 14 residues. The J segment lost 4 bases and the V segment lost 5 bases, leaving 7 bases of the junction unmatched. Germline-derived CDR1 and CDR2 are SGHTA and FQGTGA. CDR3 loop: CASSPQGGTYGYTF. The CDR3 DNA reads as TGTGCCAGCAGCCCCCAGGGGGGGACCTATGGCTACACCTTC. Full variable domain (outside the CDR3, taken from reference TRBV7-3 and TRBJ1-2): GAGVSQTPSNKVTEKGKYVELRCDPISGHTALYWYRQSLGQGPEFLIYFQGTGAADDSGLPNDRFFAVRPEGSVSTLKIQRTERGDSAVYLCASSPQGGTYGYTFGSGTRLTVV.

This clone was detected a few times. This rearrangement joins TRBV2 to TRBJ1-4; a weak D match, TRBD1 (5 bases). This CDR3 spans 13 amino acids. The V gene's germline CDR1 is SNHLY and CDR2 FYNNEI. Between the trimmed V and J ends, which lost 3 bases and 7 bases, there was a span of 9 bases. In nucleotides, the CDR3 is TGTGCCAGCAGTGACGGGGACGGTGAAAAACTGTTTTTT. This sequence encodes CASSDGDGEKLFF. Filled out from reference TRBV2 and TRBJ1-4, the complete variable domain reads EPEVTQTPSHQVTQMGQEVILRCVPISNHLYFYWYRQILGQKVEFLVSFYNNEISEKSEIFDDQFSVERPDGSNFTLKIRSTKLEDSAMYFCASSDGDGEKLFFGSGTQLSVL.

The chain links TRBV12-3 or TRBV12-4 to TRBJ2-5; 7 bases align to TRBD1. This CDR3 is 13 amino acids long. V trimming: 6 bases; J trimming: 3 bases; junction bases outside the gene matches: 4. CDR3 protein: CASSLGQEETQYF. The CDR3 coding sequence is TGTGCCAGCAGCCTCGGACAGGAAGAGACCCAGTACTTC.

This chain uses TRBV7-9 with TRBJ1-4; D is unresolved. Germline values: CDR1 SEHNR, CDR2 FQNEAQ (reference sequence). There are 14 residues in the CDR3. Trimming removed 6 bases at V and 5 bases at J, with 13 bases between. The CDR3 loop is CASRHPQPNEKLFF. Written as DNA, the CDR3 is TGTGCCAGCAGACATCCCCAACCAAATGAAAAACTGTTTTTT.

This clone occurred once. V usage is TRBV28 and J usage is TRBJ2-2; no clear D gene. Germline loops: CDR1 MDHEN, CDR2 SYDVKM. The CDR3 runs to 14 residues. Trimming left V 5 bases short and J 2 bases short, with 9 bases between. The CDR3 DNA follows: TGTGCCAGCAGTGGGTTTTTTAACACCGGGGAGCTGTTTTTT. This codes for CASSGFFNTGELFF.

In this sample, this clone turned up a few times. This chain uses TRBV27 with TRBJ1-6; 11 nucleotides agree with TRBD1. The V gene end was trimmed by 8 bases and the J gene end by 5 bases; junction bases not matched to a gene: 11. This CDR3 is built from 17 residues. Looked up from germline, CDR1 is MNHEY and CDR2 is SMNVEV (reference sequence). The CDR3 nucleotides are TGTGCCAGCGGCGACGGACAGGGGGCGCGGAATAATTCACCCCTCCACTTT. Encoded protein: CASGDGQGARNNSPLHF.

The CDR3 nucleotides read TGTGCCACCCTCCCCGGGGGGGACAGTAGCGATGAGCAGTTCTTC. Translation gives CATLPGGDSSDEQFF. V gene TRBV24-1 combines with J gene TRBJ2-1; D might be TRBD2 (8 bases). Germline CDR1 and CDR2: KGHDR and SFDVKD. Trimming took 9 bases from V and 8 from J, leaving 22 bases between them. The CDR3 length is 15 residues.

The chain carries TRBV11-2 and TRBJ2-7; D remains ambiguous. This CDR3 region has 11 residues. CDR1 is SGHAT and CDR2 is FQNNGV in the germline V gene. Trimming stripped 5 bases from V and 6 bases from J, with 8 bases between. CDR3 sequence reads: CASSLQGEQYF. CDR3 bases: TGTGCCAGCAGCCTTCAAGGCGAGCAGTACTTC.

The genes are TRBV5-1 and TRBJ1-2; 9 nucleotides match TRBD1. CDR1 and CDR2 from the germline V gene are SGHRS and YFSETQ. V gave up 3 bases and J gave up 5 bases; unmatched junction bases: 2. The CDR3 runs 13 residues. The CDR3 DNA follows: TGCGCCAGCAGCTGGGACAGGGATTATGGCTACACCTTC. This codes for CASSWDRDYGYTF.

This clone was counted a single time. The rearrangement links TRBV5-5 to TRBJ2-1, with 7 bases identical to TRBD2. V shed 4 bases, J shed 5 bases, and the junction held 9 bases outside the gene matches. Germline-derived CDR1 and CDR2 are SGHKS and YYEKEE (reference sequence). This CDR3 is built from 15 residues. CDR3: CASSPGLAAHNEQFF. The CDR3 nucleotides are TGTGCCAGCAGCCCCGGGCTAGCGGCTCACAATGAGCAGTTCTTC.

The gene calls are TRBV27 and TRBJ1-1; tentative D call: TRBD1 (5 bases). Germline V gene sequence: CDR1 MNHEY, CDR2 SMNVEV (reference sequence). The CDR3 runs to 13 residues. Trimming left V 8 bases short and J 5 bases short, with 15 bases between. CDR3 in amino acids: CASGRQGETEAFF. The CDR3 DNA sequence: TGTGCCAGCGGACGCCAGGGTGAGACTGAAGCTTTCTTT.

The CDR3, as DNA: TGCGCCAGCAGCTTGGATCCTAGCGCCGGCACCGGGGAGCTGTTTTTT. Translating gives CASSLDPSAGTGELFF. J is TRBJ2-2 and V is TRBV5-1; D may be TRBD2 (6 bases). CDR1 is SGHRS and CDR2 is YFSETQ in the germline V gene. V was cut by 0 bases and J by 4 bases, with 13 bases left in between. This CDR3 spans 16 amino acids.

The chain combines TRBV7-9 with TRBJ1-4; TRBD1 is a possible D gene (6 bases). Germline CDR1 SEHNR, CDR2 FQNEAQ (reference sequence). V gave up 3 bases and J gave up 5 bases, with 13 bases separating them. The CDR3 consists of 15 residues. The DNA of the CDR3 is TGTGCCAGCAGCTTTCAGGGGTTGACGAATGAAAAACTGTTTTTT. Encoded protein: CASSFQGLTNEKLFF.

The chain joins TRBV5-1 to TRBJ1-1, with TRBD1 as a possible D gene (6 bases). CDR1 is SGHRS and CDR2 is YFSETQ in the germline V gene. CDR3 length: 15 residues. Trimming left V 1 base short and J 2 bases short, with 12 bases between. The CDR3 sequence is CASSLLGGENTEAFF. The CDR3 DNA is TGCGCCAGCAGCTTGTTGGGGGGCGAAAACACTGAAGCTTTCTTT.

The rearrangement joins TRBV19 to TRBJ1-4, with 8 bases identical to TRBD1. Losses at the gene ends were 1 base for V and 10 bases for J; bases not matched to a gene: 11. The CDR3 is 16 residues long. The germline CDR1 and CDR2 sequences are LNHDA and SQIVND (reference sequence). In nucleotides, the CDR3 is TGTGCCAGTAGTATAGCCCGGACAGGGCGGTTAGGAAAACTGTTTTTT. It translates to CASSIARTGRLGKLFF. The entire variable domain, with the rest obtained from reference TRBV19 and TRBJ1-4, is as follows: DGGITQSPKYLFRKEGQNVTLSCEQNLNHDAMYWYRQDPGQGLRLIYYSQIVNDFQKGDIAEGYSVSREKKESFPLTVTSAQKNPTAFYLCASSIARTGRLGKLFFGSGTQLSVL.

The V and J genes are TRBV7-9 and TRBJ2-7; TRBD1 agrees at 7 bases. Germline V gene sequence: CDR1 SEHNR, CDR2 FQNEAQ (reference sequence). The CDR3 loop spans 17 amino acids. V lost 2 bases and J lost 3; bases outside the gene matches: 13. Written as DNA, the CDR3 is TGTGCCAGCAGCTTAAGCGCTTCCCGAACAGGGGTCTACGAGCAGTACTTC. As protein: CASSLSASRTGVYEQYF. The entire variable domain, with the rest obtained from reference TRBV7-9 and TRBJ2-7, is as follows: DTGVSQNPRHKITKRGQNVTFRCDPISEHNRLYWYRQTLGQGPEFLTYFQNEAQLEKSRLLSDRFSAERPKGSFSTLEIQRTEQGDSAMYLCASSLSASRTGVYEQYFGPGTRLTVT.

The gene calls are TRBV9 and TRBJ2-3; D may be TRBD1 (5 bases). The germline gives CDR1 SGDLS, CDR2 YYNGEE. Trimming removed 0 bases from V and 1 base from J, with 15 bases in between. The CDR3 runs to 17 residues. The CDR3 is CASSVVGAGPRTDTQYF. The CDR3 bases are TGTGCCAGCAGCGTAGTTGGGGCAGGGCCTCGCACAGATACGCAGTATTTT.

The gene calls are TRBV4-3 and TRBJ1-2; 8 nucleotides line up with TRBD1. CDR3 length: 17 residues. Trimming removed 0 bases from V and 4 bases from J; junction bases left unmatched: 10. Germline CDR1 LGHNA, CDR2 YSLEER. The CDR3 here is CASSQDTGGRGLYGYTF. The CDR3 nucleotides read TGCGCCAGCAGCCAAGATACTGGAGGCAGGGGGCTCTATGGCTACACCTTC.

In nucleotides, the CDR3 is TGTGCCACCAGCAGAGGATTCAGCGAGGCGGGAAGGAACGAGCAGTACTTC. Amino acid sequence: CATSRGFSEAGRNEQYF. The rearrangement joins TRBV15 to TRBJ2-7; maybe TRBD2 (6 bases). This CDR3 is built from 17 residues. The germline V and J ends were trimmed by 1 base and 5 bases, with 21 bases remaining between them. Germline V CDR1 and CDR2: LNHNV, YYDKDF (reference sequence).